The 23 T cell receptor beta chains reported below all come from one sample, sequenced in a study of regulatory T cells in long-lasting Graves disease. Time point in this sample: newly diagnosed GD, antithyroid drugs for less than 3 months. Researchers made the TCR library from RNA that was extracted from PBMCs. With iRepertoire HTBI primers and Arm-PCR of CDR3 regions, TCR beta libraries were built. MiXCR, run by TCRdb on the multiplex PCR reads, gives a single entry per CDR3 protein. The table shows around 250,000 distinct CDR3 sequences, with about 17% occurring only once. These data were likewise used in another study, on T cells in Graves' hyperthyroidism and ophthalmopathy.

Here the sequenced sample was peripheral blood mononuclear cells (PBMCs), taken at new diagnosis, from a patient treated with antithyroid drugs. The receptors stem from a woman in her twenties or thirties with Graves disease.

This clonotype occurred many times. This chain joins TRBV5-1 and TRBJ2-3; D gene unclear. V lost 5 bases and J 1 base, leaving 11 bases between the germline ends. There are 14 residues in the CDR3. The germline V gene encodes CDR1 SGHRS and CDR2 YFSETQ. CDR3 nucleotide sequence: TGCGCCAGCAGTCTCCAGGTCGGCACAGATACGCAGTATTTT. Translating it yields CASSLQVGTDTQYF. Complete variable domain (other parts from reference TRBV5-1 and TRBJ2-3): KAGVTQTPRYLIKTRGQQVTLSCSPISGHRSVSWYQQTPGQGLQFLFEYFSETQRNKGNFPGRFSGRQFSNSRSEMNVSTLELGDSALYLCASSLQVGTDTQYFGPGTRLTVL.

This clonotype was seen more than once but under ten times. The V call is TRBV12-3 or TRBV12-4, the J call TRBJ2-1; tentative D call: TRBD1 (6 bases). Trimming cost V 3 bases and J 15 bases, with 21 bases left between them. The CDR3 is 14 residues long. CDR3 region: CASSFRQGSRISFF. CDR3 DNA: TGTGCCAGCAGTTTTCGGCAGGGGTCTCGAATTTCGTTCTTC.

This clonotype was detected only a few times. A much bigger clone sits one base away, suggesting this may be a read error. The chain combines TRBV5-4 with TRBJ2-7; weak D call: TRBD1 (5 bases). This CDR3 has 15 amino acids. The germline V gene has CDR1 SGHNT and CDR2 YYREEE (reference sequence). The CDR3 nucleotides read TGTACCAGCAGCTTAAGGGCAGGGCCCAACTACGAGCAGTACTTC. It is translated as CTSSLRAGPNYEQYF.

CDR3 region: CASRVRGQGAFTEAFF. The CDR3 DNA sequence: TGTGCCAGCAGAGTCCGGGGACAGGGAGCGTTTACTGAAGCTTTCTTT. This chain uses TRBV11-2 with TRBJ1-1; TRBD1 matches at 9 bases. The V gene end was trimmed by 6 bases and the J gene end by 5 bases; junction bases not matched to a gene: 13. The CDR3 loop spans 16 amino acids. Germline assignment: CDR1 SGHAT and CDR2 FQNNGV.

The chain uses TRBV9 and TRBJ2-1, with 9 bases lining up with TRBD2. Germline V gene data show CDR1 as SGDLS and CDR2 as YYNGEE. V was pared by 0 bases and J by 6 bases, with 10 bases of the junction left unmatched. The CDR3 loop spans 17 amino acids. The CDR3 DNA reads TGTGCCAGCAGCGTAGGCCCCGGCGGCGGGGGGGGCAATGAGCAGTTCTTC. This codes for CASSVGPGGGGGNEQFF.

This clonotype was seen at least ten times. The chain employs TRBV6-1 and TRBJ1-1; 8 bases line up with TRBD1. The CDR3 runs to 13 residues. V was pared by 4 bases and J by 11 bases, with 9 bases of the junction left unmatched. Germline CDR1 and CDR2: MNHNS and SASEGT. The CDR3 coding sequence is TGTGCCAGCAGTGTAAAGAGACAGGGGACGGCTTTCTTT. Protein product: CASSVKRQGTAFF.

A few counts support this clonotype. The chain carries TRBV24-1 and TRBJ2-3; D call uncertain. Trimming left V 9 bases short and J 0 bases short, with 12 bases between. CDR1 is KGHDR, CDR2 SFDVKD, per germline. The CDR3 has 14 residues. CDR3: CATQGAVSTDTQYF. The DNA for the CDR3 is TGTGCCACCCAAGGCGCAGTTAGCACAGATACGCAGTATTTT.

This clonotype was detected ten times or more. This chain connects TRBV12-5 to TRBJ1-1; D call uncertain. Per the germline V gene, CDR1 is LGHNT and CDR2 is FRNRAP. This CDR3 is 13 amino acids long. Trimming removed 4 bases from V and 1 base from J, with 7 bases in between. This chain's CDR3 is CASGSVPNTEAFF. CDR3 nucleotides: TGTGCTAGTGGTTCGGTCCCGAACACTGAAGCTTTCTTT. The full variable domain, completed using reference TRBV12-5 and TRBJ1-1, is DARVTQTPRHKVTEMGQEVTMRCQPILGHNTVFWYRQTMMQGLELLAYFRNRAPLDDSGMPKDRFSAEMPDATLATLKIQPSEPRDSAVYFCASGSVPNTEAFFGQGTRLTVV.

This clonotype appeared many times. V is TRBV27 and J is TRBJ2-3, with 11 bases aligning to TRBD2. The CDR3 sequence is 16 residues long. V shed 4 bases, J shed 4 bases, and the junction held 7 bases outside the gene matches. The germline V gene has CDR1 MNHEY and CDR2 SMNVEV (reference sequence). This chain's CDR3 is CASSSVAGGLSDTQYF. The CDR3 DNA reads TGTGCCAGCAGTTCCGTAGCGGGGGGGCTGTCAGATACGCAGTATTTT.

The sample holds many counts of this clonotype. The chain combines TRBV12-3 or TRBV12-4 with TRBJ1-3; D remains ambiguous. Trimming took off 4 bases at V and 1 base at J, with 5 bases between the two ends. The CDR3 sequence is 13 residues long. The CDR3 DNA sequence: TGTGCCAGCAGTTGGGCGTCTGGAAACACCATATATTTT. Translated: CASSWASGNTIYF.

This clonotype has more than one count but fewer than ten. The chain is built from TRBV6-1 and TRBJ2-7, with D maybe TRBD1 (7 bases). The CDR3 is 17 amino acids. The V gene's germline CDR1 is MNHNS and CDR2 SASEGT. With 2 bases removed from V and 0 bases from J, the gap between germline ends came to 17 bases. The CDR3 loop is CASSETLAGGISYEQYF. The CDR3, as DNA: TGTGCCAGCAGTGAAACTTTGGCAGGGGGGATCTCCTACGAGCAGTACTTC.

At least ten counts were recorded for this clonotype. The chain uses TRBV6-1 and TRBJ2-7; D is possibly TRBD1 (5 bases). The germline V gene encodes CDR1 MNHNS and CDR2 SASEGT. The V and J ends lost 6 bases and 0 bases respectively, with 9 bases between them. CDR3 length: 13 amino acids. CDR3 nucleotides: TGTGCCAGCAGAACAGGAAACTCCTACGAGCAGTACTTC. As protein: CASRTGNSYEQYF.

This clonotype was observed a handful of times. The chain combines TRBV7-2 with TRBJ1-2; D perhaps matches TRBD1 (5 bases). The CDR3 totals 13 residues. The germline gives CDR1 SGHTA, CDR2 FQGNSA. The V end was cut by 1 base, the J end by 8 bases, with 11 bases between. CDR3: CASSLGGEGGYTF. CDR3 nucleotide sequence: TGTGCCAGCAGCTTAGGAGGGGAAGGCGGCTACACCTTC.

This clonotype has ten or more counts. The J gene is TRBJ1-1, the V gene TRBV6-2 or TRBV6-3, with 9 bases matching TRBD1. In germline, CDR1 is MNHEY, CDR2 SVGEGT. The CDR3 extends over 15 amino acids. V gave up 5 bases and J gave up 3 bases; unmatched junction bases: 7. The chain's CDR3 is CASSPYRGPDTEAFF. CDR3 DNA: TGTGCCAGCAGTCCGTACAGGGGGCCGGACACTGAAGCTTTCTTT.

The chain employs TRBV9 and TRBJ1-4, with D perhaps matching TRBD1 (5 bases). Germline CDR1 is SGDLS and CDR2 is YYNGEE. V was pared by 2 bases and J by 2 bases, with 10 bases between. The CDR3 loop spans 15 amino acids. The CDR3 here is CASSVWGSTNEKLFF. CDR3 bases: TGTGCCAGCAGCGTTTGGGGGTCGACTAATGAAAAACTGTTTTTT. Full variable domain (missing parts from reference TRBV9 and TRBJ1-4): DSGVTQTPKHLITATGQRVTLRCSPRSGDLSVYWYQQSLDQGLQFLIQYYNGEERAKGNILERFSAQQFPDLHSELNLSSLELGDSALYFCASSVWGSTNEKLFFGSGTQLSVL.

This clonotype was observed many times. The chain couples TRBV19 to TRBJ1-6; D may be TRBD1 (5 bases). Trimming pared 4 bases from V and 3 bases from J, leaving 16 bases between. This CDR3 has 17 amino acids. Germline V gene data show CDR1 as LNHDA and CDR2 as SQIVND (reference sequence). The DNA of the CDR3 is TGTGCCAGTAGTACACGACAGCGGGGGAACTATAATTCACCCCTCCACTTT. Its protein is CASSTRQRGNYNSPLHF.

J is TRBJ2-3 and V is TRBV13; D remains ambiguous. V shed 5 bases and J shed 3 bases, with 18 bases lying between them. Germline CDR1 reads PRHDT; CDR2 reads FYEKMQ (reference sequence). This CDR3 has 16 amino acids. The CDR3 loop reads CASSPDLWEKTDTQYF. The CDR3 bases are TGTGCCAGCAGCCCGGATCTCTGGGAAAAAACAGATACGCAGTATTTT.

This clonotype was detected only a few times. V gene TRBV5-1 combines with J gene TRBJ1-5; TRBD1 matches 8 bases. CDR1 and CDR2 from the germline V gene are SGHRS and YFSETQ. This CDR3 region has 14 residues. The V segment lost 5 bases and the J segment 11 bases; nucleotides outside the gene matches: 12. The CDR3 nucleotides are TGCGCCAGCAGGGAGGACAGGGCGGGTAGGTCCCAGCATTTT. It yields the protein CASREDRAGRSQHF.

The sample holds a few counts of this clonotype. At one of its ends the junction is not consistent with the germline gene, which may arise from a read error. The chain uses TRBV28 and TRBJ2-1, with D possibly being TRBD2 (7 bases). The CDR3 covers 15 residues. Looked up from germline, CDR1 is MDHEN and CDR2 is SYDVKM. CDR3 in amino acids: CASSLGGGGQNVQFF. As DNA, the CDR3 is TGTGCCAGCAGTTTGGGGGGGGGGGGCCAGAATGTGCAGTTCTTC.

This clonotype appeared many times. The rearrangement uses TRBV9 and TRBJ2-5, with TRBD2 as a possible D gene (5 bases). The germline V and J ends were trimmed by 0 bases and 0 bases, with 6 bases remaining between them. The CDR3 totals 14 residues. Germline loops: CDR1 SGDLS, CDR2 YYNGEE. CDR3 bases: TGTGCCAGCAGCGTAGGGACTCACCAAGAGACCCAGTACTTC. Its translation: CASSVGTHQETQYF.

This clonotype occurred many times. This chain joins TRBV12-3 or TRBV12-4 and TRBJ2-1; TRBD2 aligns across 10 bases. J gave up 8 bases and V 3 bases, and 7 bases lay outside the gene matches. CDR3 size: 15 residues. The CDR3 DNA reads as TGTGCCAGCAGTTTGATTAGCGGGGGGATCCATGAGCAGTTCTTC. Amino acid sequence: CASSLISGGIHEQFF.

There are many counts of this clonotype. This CDR3 is CSARDRRQGAENEQFF. CDR3 DNA sequence: TGCAGTGCTAGAGATCGACGGCAGGGAGCGGAGAATGAGCAGTTCTTC. The genes are TRBV20-1 and TRBJ2-1; D possibly uses TRBD1 or TRBD2 (5 bases each). Trimming pared 0 bases from V and 7 bases from J, leaving 19 bases between. Per germline, CDR1 DFQATT and CDR2 SNEGSKA (reference sequence). This CDR3 is built from 16 residues.

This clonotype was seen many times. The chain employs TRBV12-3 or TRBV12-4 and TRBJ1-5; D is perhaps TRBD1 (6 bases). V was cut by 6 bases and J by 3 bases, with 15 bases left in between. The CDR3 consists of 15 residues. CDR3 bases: TGTGCCAGCAGAGATGGGACACTTTCCAATCAGCCCCAGCATTTT. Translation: CASRDGTLSNQPQHF.